The 32 T cell receptor beta chains below all came from one sample that was sequenced in a study of T cells in Graves' hyperthyroidism and ophthalmopathy. From RNA transcripts, TCR beta CDR3 regions were amplified. The primer set for the first-round RT-PCR of the TCR CDR3 was HTBI. TCRdb re-derived calls from the multiplex PCR reads in MiXCR, one entry per CDR3 protein. The repertoire holds about 400,000 distinct CDR3 sequences, around 14% seen once, with 30% to 35% in the top ten. Sequencing used blood. Receptors originate from a woman between 25 and 40 years old with Graves' hyperthyroidism.

This clonotype was counted only a few times. This chain connects TRBV27 to TRBJ2-2; 9 bases agree with TRBD1. CDR1 and CDR2 (germline): MNHEY, SMNVEV (reference sequence). This CDR3 is built from 18 residues. Trimming removed 4 bases from V and 4 bases from J; junction bases left unmatched: 13. The CDR3 reads CASSSPSGTGMGTGELFF. CDR3 DNA: TGTGCCAGCAGTTCCCCATCCGGGACAGGGATGGGCACCGGGGAGCTGTTTTTT.

This chain uses TRBV12-3 or TRBV12-4 with TRBJ2-2; maybe TRBD2 (6 bases). The CDR3 is 15 amino acids. Between the trimmed V and J ends, which lost 4 bases and 4 bases, there was a span of 13 bases. In DNA form, the CDR3 reads TGTGCCAGCAGTTGGGTGGGAGGAGGCACCGGGGAGCTGTTTTTT. Encoded protein: CASSWVGGGTGELFF.

Many counts were recorded for this clonotype. The V and J genes are TRBV18 and TRBJ2-7; D might be TRBD2 (6 bases). V was clipped by 5 bases and J by 7 bases, with 18 bases between them. The CDR3 is 14 residues long. Germline values: CDR1 KGHSH, CDR2 LQKENI. CDR3: CASSAGTFTGEQYF. CDR3 in DNA: TGTGCCAGCTCAGCGGGGACGTTCACGGGGGAGCAGTACTTC.

V gene TRBV11-2 combines with J gene TRBJ1-3, with TRBD1 matching over 10 bases. V shed 5 bases, J shed 4 bases, and the junction held 8 bases outside the gene matches. The CDR3 has 16 amino acids. Germline CDR1 reads SGHAT; CDR2 reads FQNNGV. The DNA of the CDR3 is TGTGCCAGCAGCCCCGGGGGACAGGGGTCCGGAAACACCATATATTTT. This encodes CASSPGGQGSGNTIYF.

This clonotype was counted at least ten times. This sequence joins TRBV7-9 and TRBJ2-3; D unresolved. The CDR3 totals 12 residues. Per germline, CDR1 SEHNR and CDR2 FQNEAQ (reference sequence). The germline V and J ends were trimmed by 8 bases and 3 bases, with 9 bases remaining between them. CDR3: CASADGTDTQYF. The CDR3 DNA reads as TGTGCCAGCGCTGACGGTACAGATACGCAGTATTTT.

The chain uses TRBV10-3 and TRBJ2-3; D unresolved. Germline V gene data show CDR1 as ENHRY and CDR2 as SYGVKD. The CDR3 has 15 amino acids. V was shortened by 0 bases and J by 0 bases, with 7 bases between the two germline ends. Here the CDR3 DNA reads TGTGCCATCAGTGAGTCACCTGCTAGCACAGATACGCAGTATTTT. Translation: CAISESPASTDTQYF.

V gene TRBV4-1 combines with J gene TRBJ1-1, with D hard to call. This CDR3 is built from 14 residues. CDR1 is MGHRA and CDR2 is YSYEKL in the germline V gene. V dropped 0 bases and J dropped 5 bases, with 10 bases sitting between them. The CDR3 nucleotides read TGCGCCAGCAGCCAAGAATGGCTGGGGACTGAAGCTTTCTTT. Translating gives CASSQEWLGTEAFF.

The table lists this clonotype with many counts. The chain uses TRBV2 and TRBJ2-7; the match to TRBD2 covers 12 bases. The J segment lost 3 bases and the V segment lost 6 bases, leaving 3 bases of the junction unmatched. The CDR3 extends over 14 amino acids. Germline assignment: CDR1 SNHLY and CDR2 FYNNEI. CDR3 bases: TGTGCCAGCAGGGGACTAGCGGGTCACTACGAGCAGTACTTC. It encodes CASRGLAGHYEQYF.

The genes are TRBV27 and TRBJ2-6; perhaps TRBD2 as D (6 bases). The CDR3 runs to 16 residues. Germline V lookup: CDR1 MNHEY, CDR2 SMNVEV (reference sequence). The germline V and J ends were trimmed by 5 bases and 2 bases, with 13 bases remaining between them. CDR3 amino acids: CASSVTGGAGANVLTF. The CDR3 nucleotides read TGTGCCAGCAGTGTAACCGGCGGGGCTGGGGCCAACGTCCTGACTTTC. Using reference TRBV27 and TRBJ2-6 for the parts outside the CDR3, the full variable domain is EAQVTQNPRYLITVTGKKLTVTCSQNMNHEYMSWYRQDPGLGLRQIYYSMNVEVTDKGDVPEGYKVSRKEKRNFPLILESPSPNQTSLYFCASSVTGGAGANVLTFGAGSRLTVL.

The table lists this clonotype with many counts. The chain is built from TRBV18 and TRBJ2-2, with D unclear. This CDR3 has 13 residues. Germline assignment: CDR1 KGHSH and CDR2 LQKENI. V shed 2 bases and J shed 0 bases, with 1 base lying between them. The CDR3 loop reads CASSPANTGELFF. DNA for the CDR3: TGTGCCAGCTCACCAGCGAACACCGGGGAGCTGTTTTTT. The whole variable domain, filled in from reference TRBV18 and TRBJ2-2, reads NAGVMQNPRHLVRRRGQEARLRCSPMKGHSHVYWYRQLPEEGLKFMVYLQKENIIDESGMPKERFSAEFPKEGPSILRIQQVVRGDSAAYFCASSPANTGELFFGEGSRLTVL.

The V and J genes are TRBV9 and TRBJ1-6; 9 bases line up with TRBD1. Germline CDR1 is SGDLS and CDR2 is YYNGEE. This CDR3 is 14 amino acids long. Germline trimming cut 3 bases from V and 9 bases from J; bases unmatched to any gene: 4. CDR3 region: CASSATGGPSPLHF. In DNA, the CDR3 is TGTGCCAGCAGCGCAACAGGGGGCCCTTCACCCCTCCACTTT.

This clonotype was seen many times. The chain recombines TRBV2 with TRBJ2-2; a possible D gene is TRBD1 (6 bases). The CDR3 has 16 amino acids. V lost 5 bases and J 8 bases, leaving 21 bases between the germline ends. Germline lookup yields CDR1 SNHLY and CDR2 FYNNEI. CDR3 region: CASSYNRQAPGGELFF. CDR3 in DNA: TGTGCCAGCAGTTATAACCGACAGGCCCCAGGGGGGGAGCTGTTTTTT.

This clonotype came up many times. The rearrangement joins TRBV7-2 to TRBJ2-5, with a tentative D call TRBD2 (5 bases). CDR3 size: 16 residues. Trimming shortened V by 5 bases and J by 0 bases, and 16 bases separated the two germline ends. CDR1 and CDR2 from the germline V gene are SGHTA and FQGNSA. This chain's CDR3 is CASSGRRSKYQETQYF. The CDR3 coding sequence is TGTGCCAGCAGCGGAAGGAGGTCGAAGTACCAAGAGACCCAGTACTTC.

About this clonotype: It may be a read error: a sequence one base away is much more abundant. The J gene is TRBJ2-3, the V gene TRBV10-1; no definite D call. CDR1 and CDR2 (germline): WNHNN, SYGVQD (reference sequence). The CDR3 spans 17 residues. The CDR3 reads CASSDHGRRQGTDMQYF. As DNA, the CDR3 is TGCGCCAGCAGCGACCACGGACGAAGACAAGGCACAGATATGCAGTATTTT.

Ten or more counts support this clonotype. V and J are TRBV7-8 and TRBJ2-1; 7 nucleotides line up with TRBD2. The germline CDR1 and CDR2 sequences are SGHVS and FQNEAQ. V lost 6 bases to trimming and J lost 0 bases; unmatched junction nucleotides: 8. The CDR3 covers 16 residues. The CDR3 loop reads CASREGLLSSYNEQFF. The CDR3 DNA follows: TGTGCCAGCAGAGAGGGACTACTGAGCTCCTACAATGAGCAGTTCTTC.

In this sample, this clonotype turned up a few times. V usage is TRBV5-6 and J usage is TRBJ2-1; the D gene is possibly TRBD1 (6 bases). The germline V and J ends were trimmed by 4 bases and 0 bases, with 14 bases remaining between them. This CDR3 comprises 16 residues. Per the germline V gene, CDR1 is SGHDT and CDR2 is YYEEEE. The CDR3: CASSILGASSYNEQFF. CDR3 nucleotide sequence: TGTGCCAGCAGCATCTTGGGGGCTAGCTCCTACAATGAGCAGTTCTTC.

This clonotype was observed at least ten times. This chain joins TRBV7-9 and TRBJ1-5; no reliable D call. Germline CDR1 is SEHNR and CDR2 is FQNEAQ (reference sequence). CDR3 length equals 13 residues. V lost 0 bases to trimming and J lost 6 bases, with 6 bases between them. CDR3 in amino acids: CASSLAQSQPQHF. CDR3 nucleotide sequence: TGTGCCAGCAGCTTAGCGCAATCTCAGCCCCAGCATTTT.

This clonotype was seen ten or more times. The chain couples TRBV13 to TRBJ1-1; D is perhaps TRBD1 (5 bases). The germline V and J ends were trimmed by 5 bases and 1 base, with 14 bases remaining between them. The CDR3 has 15 amino acids. The germline gives CDR1 PRHDT, CDR2 FYEKMQ (reference sequence). Written as DNA, the CDR3 is TGTGCCAGCAGCCTGGGGCCCCTAAGGAACACTGAAGCTTTCTTT. Its translation: CASSLGPLRNTEAFF.

This clonotype was observed at least ten times. The chain uses TRBV10-3 and TRBJ1-1; D remains ambiguous. The CDR3 runs to 15 residues. Germline CDR1 reads ENHRY; CDR2 reads SYGVKD. Trimming left V 2 bases short and J 5 bases short, with 15 bases between. In nucleotides, the CDR3 is TGTGCCATCAGTGAGGATGTGGGGTGGGGTACTGAAGCTTTCTTT. The encoded protein is CAISEDVGWGTEAFF.

The chain couples TRBV20-1 to TRBJ2-2; possible D gene TRBD2, 5 bases. Germline CDR1 reads DFQATT; CDR2 reads SNEGSKA (reference sequence). The CDR3 contains 12 residues. Trimming removed 5 bases from V and 6 bases from J, with 10 bases in between. As DNA, the CDR3 is TGCAGTGCTGACGCGGGTCCCGGGGAGCTGTTTTTT. Protein: CSADAGPGELFF.

This clonotype was counted many times. The chain links TRBV2 to TRBJ1-5, with D maybe TRBD1 (6 bases). This CDR3 is 13 amino acids long. The germline V gene has CDR1 SNHLY and CDR2 FYNNEI. V dropped 7 bases and J dropped 6 bases, with 13 bases sitting between them. The CDR3 spells CASKGVTSQPQHF. Written as DNA, the CDR3 is TGTGCCAGCAAGGGGGTGACTAGTCAGCCCCAGCATTTT.

The chain employs TRBV7-3 and TRBJ2-5; 10 bases are shared with TRBD2. The CDR3 consists of 15 residues. Germline CDR1 and CDR2: SGHTA and FQGTGA. Unmatched junction bases numbered 7, after V lost 4 bases and J lost 5 bases. DNA of the CDR3: TGTGCCAGCAGCTCCCAGCGGGGGGGGCTGGAGACCCAGTACTTC. Its translation is CASSSQRGGLETQYF.

The chain has TRBV18 and TRBJ1-3; D is undetermined. Germline V gene lookup returns CDR1 KGHSH and CDR2 LQKENI. The CDR3 runs 15 residues. Trimming pared 2 bases from V and 0 bases from J, leaving 8 bases between. CDR3 in amino acids: CASSPNYNSGNTIYF. The CDR3 DNA follows: TGTGCCAGCTCACCAAACTATAACTCTGGAAACACCATATATTTT.

A remark on this clonotype: A much larger clone lies one base from this, so it may be a read error. The chain carries TRBV29-1 and TRBJ2-3, with 7 bases aligning to TRBD2. The CDR3 consists of 15 residues. After removal of 4 bases from V and 3 bases from J, the junction contained 10 bases not matched to a gene. Germline V gene lookup returns CDR1 SQVTM and CDR2 ANQGSEA. Here the CDR3 reads CSVARAGIATDTQYF. The CDR3 DNA sequence: TGCAGCGTTGCTAGAGCGGGAATAGCGACAGATACGCAGTATTTT.

This clonotype was counted between two and nine times. The rearrangement uses TRBV18 and TRBJ2-7; weak D call: TRBD1 (6 bases). The germline gives CDR1 KGHSH, CDR2 LQKENI. This CDR3 is built from 15 residues. Trimming took off 1 base at V and 0 bases at J, with 10 bases between the two ends. CDR3 bases: TGTGCCAGCTCACCACTTAGGGGGAGCTCCTACGAGCAGTACTTC. It is translated as CASSPLRGSSYEQYF.

This clonotype came up many times. V and J are TRBV5-1 and TRBJ2-1; 15 bases agree with TRBD2. V shed 4 bases, J shed 6 bases, and the junction held 2 bases outside the gene matches. Germline V lookup: CDR1 SGHRS, CDR2 YFSETQ. The CDR3 is 15 residues long. The CDR3 region has the DNA TGCGCCAGCAGCACGGGACTAGCGGGAGGCAATGAGCAGTTCTTC. This translates into CASSTGLAGGNEQFF. Filled out from reference TRBV5-1 and TRBJ2-1, the complete variable domain reads KAGVTQTPRYLIKTRGQQVTLSCSPISGHRSVSWYQQTPGQGLQFLFEYFSETQRNKGNFPGRFSGRQFSNSRSEMNVSTLELGDSALYLCASSTGLAGGNEQFFGPGTRLTVL.

The chain recombines TRBV4-3 with TRBJ2-1; TRBD2 is a possible D gene (5 bases). CDR1 is LGHNA and CDR2 is YSLEER in the germline V gene. Trimming stripped 0 bases from V and 7 bases from J, with 10 bases between. The CDR3 contains 14 residues. CDR3 loop: CASSQDSPGNEQFF. For the CDR3, the DNA is TGCGCCAGCAGCCAAGATTCCCCGGGGAATGAGCAGTTCTTC.

About this clonotype itself: A single base separates this from a much larger clone, so it may be a read error. V and J are TRBV3-1 and TRBJ2-3; the D is unclear. The CDR3 runs to 16 residues. From germline, CDR1 is LGHDT and CDR2 YNNKEL (reference sequence). The CDR3 bases are TGTGCCAGCAGCAAAGGTGGGCGGACCGACACAGATACGCAGTGTTTT. Translated, it gives CASSKGGRTDTDTQCF.

The rearrangement uses TRBV28 and TRBJ1-4; TRBD1 matches at 10 bases. The germline V gene has CDR1 MDHEN and CDR2 SYDVKM. The CDR3 sequence is 16 residues long. The V gene end was trimmed by 6 bases and the J gene end by 8 bases; junction bases not matched to a gene: 12. The CDR3 spells CASSYNAGTGDEKLFF. The DNA for the CDR3 is TGTGCCAGCAGCTATAACGCCGGGACAGGGGACGAAAAACTGTTTTTT.

With regard to this clonotype: Germline is not matched at one junction end, which may reflect a read error. The chain recombines TRBV19 with TRBJ1-4; TRBD1 might be the D (5 bases). Germline V lookup: CDR1 LNHDA, CDR2 SQIVND (reference sequence). The CDR3 sequence is 15 residues long. The CDR3 region has the DNA TGTGCCAGTAGGATAGGACAATCAACTAATGAAAAACTGTTTTTT. This sequence encodes CASRIGQSTNEKLFF.

The V gene is TRBV19, the J gene TRBJ2-7, with D perhaps matching TRBD1 or TRBD2 (5 bases each). CDR1 LNHDA and CDR2 SQIVND come from the germline V gene (reference sequence). This CDR3 has 16 residues. Trimming cost V 5 bases and J 3 bases, with 20 bases left between them. This CDR3 reads CASSSGTLSPIYEQYF. The CDR3 region has the DNA TGTGCCAGTAGTTCCGGGACCCTCTCCCCTATCTACGAGCAGTACTTC.

This rearrangement joins TRBV5-1 to TRBJ2-7; 9 nucleotides match TRBD1. The CDR3 covers 15 residues. The germline gives CDR1 SGHRS, CDR2 YFSETQ. Unmatched junction bases numbered 13, after V lost 5 bases and J lost 7 bases. The CDR3 DNA sequence: TGCGCCAGCAGTAAACCCGGGACAGGGATGTGGGAGCAGTACTTC. It specifies CASSKPGTGMWEQYF.